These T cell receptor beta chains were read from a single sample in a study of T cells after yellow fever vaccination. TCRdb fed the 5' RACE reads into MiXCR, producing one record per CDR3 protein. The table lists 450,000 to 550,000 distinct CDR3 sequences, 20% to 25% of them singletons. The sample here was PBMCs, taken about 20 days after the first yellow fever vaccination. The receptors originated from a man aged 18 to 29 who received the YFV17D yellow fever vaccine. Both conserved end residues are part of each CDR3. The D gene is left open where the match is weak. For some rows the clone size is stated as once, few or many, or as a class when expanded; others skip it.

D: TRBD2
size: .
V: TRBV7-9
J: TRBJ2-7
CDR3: CASSSSGEAYEQYF
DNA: TGTGCCAGCAGCTCTAGCGGGGAAGCCTACGAGCAGTACTTC

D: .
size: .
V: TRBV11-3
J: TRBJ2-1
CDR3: CASSHLRGASYNEQFF
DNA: TGTGCCAGCAGCCACCTCCGGGGGGCTTCCTACAATGAGCAGTTCTTC

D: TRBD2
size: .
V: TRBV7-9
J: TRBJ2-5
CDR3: CASSDKAGGQQETQYF
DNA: TGTGCCAGCAGCGATAAAGCGGGGGGCCAACAAGAGACCCAGTACTTC

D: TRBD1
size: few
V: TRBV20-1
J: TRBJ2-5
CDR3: CSLQGARETQYF
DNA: TGCAGCTTACAGGGGGCGCGGGAGACCCAGTACTTC

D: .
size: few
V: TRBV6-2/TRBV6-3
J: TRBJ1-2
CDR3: CASSYSSATGYTF
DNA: TGTGCCAGCAGTTACTCGTCGGCTACTGGCTACACCTTC

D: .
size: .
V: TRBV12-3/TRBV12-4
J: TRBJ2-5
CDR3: CASSFGQGPWTQYF
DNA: TGTGCCAGCAGTTTCGGGCAGGGTCCATGGACCCAGTACTTC

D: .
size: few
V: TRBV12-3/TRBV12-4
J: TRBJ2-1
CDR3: CAGSTGISSYNEQFF
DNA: TGTGCCGGATCGACAGGAATTAGCTCCTACAATGAGCAGTTCTTC

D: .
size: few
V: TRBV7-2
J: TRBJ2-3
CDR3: CASSLDIADTQYF
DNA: TGTGCCAGCAGCTTAGATATAGCGGATACGCAGTATTTT

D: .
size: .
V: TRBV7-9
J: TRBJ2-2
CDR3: CASSSTTTSNTGELFF
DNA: TGTGCCAGCAGCTCGACAACTACTTCGAACACCGGGGAGCTGTTTTTT

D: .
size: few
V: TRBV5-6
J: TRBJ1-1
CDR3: CASSLLGARDTEAFF
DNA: TGTGCCAGCAGCTTGCTGGGGGCGCGTGACACTGAAGCTTTCTTT

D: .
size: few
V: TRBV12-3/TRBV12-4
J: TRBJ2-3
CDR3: CASLGSFADTQYF
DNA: TGTGCCAGCCTGGGTAGTTTTGCAGATACGCAGTATTTT

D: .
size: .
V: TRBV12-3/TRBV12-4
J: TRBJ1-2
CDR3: CASRSTGSYGYTF
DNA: TGTGCCAGCAGATCGACTGGAAGCTATGGCTACACCTTC

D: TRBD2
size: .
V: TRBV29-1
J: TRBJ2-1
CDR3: CSVEWKRSGGAGAFF
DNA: TGCAGCGTTGAATGGAAGCGCAGCGGGGGGGCCGGGGCGTTCTTC

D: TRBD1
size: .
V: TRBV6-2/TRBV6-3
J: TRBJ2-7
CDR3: CASSTDRLTYEQYF
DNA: TGTGCCAGCAGTACGGACAGGTTGACCTACGAGCAGTACTTC

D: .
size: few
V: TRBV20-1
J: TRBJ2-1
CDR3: CSARVTQGGEQFF
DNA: TGCAGTGCTAGAGTTACACAGGGCGGCGAGCAGTTCTTC

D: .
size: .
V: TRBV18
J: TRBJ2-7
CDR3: CASSPRTESSYEQYF
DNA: TGTGCCAGCTCACCCCGGACGGAAAGCTCCTACGAGCAGTACTTC

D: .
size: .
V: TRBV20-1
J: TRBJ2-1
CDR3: CSAREGRGSNYNEQFF
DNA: TGCAGTGCTAGAGAAGGGCGCGGTTCCAATTACAATGAGCAGTTCTTC

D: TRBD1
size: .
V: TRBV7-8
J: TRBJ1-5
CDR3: CASSPDRGTRYSNQPQHF
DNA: TGTGCCAGCAGCCCCGACAGGGGGACCAGATATAGCAATCAGCCCCAGCATTTT

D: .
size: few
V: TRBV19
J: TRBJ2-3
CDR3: CASSTLGTDTQYF
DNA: TGTGCTTCTAGTACCCTCGGCACAGATACGCAGTATTTT

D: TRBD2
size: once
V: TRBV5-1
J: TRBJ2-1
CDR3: CASSLERSGGAVIGEQFF
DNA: TGCGCCAGCAGCTTGGAAAGGTCGGGGGGGGCGGTGATTGGGGAGCAGTTCTTC

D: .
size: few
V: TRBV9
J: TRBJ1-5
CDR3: CASSVGPSGTGNQPQHF
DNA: TGTGCCAGCAGCGTAGGTCCCTCAGGGACTGGCAATCAGCCCCAGCATTTT

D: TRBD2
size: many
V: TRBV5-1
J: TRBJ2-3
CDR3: CASSLSGGSTDTQYF
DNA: TGTGCCAGCAGTCTCAGCGGGGGAAGCACAGATACGCAGTATTTT

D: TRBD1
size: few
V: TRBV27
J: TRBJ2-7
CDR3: CASSPTTPTGAALWEQYF
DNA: TGTGCCAGCAGTCCCACCACCCCAACAGGGGCCGCGCTTTGGGAGCAGTACTTC

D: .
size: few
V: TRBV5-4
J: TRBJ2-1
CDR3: CASSFKGGPKKSNEQFF
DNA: TGTGCCAGCAGCTTTAAAGGGGGGCCAAAGAAAAGCAATGAGCAGTTCTTC

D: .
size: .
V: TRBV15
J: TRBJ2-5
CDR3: CATSRSEHPLQETQYF
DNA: TGTGCCACCAGCAGATCCGAGCACCCACTACAAGAGACCCAGTACTTC

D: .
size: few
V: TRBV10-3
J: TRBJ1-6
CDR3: CAISPGSNSPLHF
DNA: TGTGCCATCAGCCCAGGGTCGAATTCACCCCTCCACTTT

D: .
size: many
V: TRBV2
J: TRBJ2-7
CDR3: CASRVDSSYEQYF
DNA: TGTGCCAGCAGGGTAGACAGTTCCTACGAGCAGTACTTC

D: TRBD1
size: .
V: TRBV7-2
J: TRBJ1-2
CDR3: CASSLDSTGIGYGYTF
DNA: TGTGCCAGCAGCTTAGATTCGACAGGGATCGGCTATGGCTACACCTTC

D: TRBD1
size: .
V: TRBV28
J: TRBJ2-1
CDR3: CASSPPSGQYNEQFF
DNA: TGTGCCAGCAGTCCCCCCTCGGGACAGTACAATGAGCAGTTCTTC

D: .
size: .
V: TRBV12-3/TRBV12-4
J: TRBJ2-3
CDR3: CASTLGTITDTQYF
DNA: TGTGCCAGCACCTTAGGTACTATCACAGATACGCAGTATTTT

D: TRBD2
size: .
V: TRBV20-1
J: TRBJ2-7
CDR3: CSARYIAGLGYEQYF
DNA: TGCAGTGCTAGATACATAGCGGGGTTAGGGTACGAGCAGTACTTC

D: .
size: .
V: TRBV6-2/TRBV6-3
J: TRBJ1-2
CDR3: CASSYSLDRMDGYTF
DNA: TGTGCCAGCAGTTACTCGTTAGACAGAATGGATGGCTACACCTTC

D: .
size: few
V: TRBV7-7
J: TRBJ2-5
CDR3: CASSKRSGWQETQYF
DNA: TGTGCCAGCAGCAAGAGGTCAGGGTGGCAAGAGACCCAGTACTTC

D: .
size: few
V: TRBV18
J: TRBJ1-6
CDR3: CASSPPGPNSPLHF
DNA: TGTGCCAGCTCACCCCCAGGGCCGAATTCACCCCTCCACTTT

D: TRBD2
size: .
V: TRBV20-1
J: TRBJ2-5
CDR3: CSAAPGTSGASETQYF
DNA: TGCAGTGCTGCACCCGGGACTAGCGGGGCGTCGGAGACCCAGTACTTC

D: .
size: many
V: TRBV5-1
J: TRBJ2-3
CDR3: CASSLVGRSTDTQYF
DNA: TGCGCCAGCAGCTTGGTTGGACGCAGCACAGATACGCAGTATTTT

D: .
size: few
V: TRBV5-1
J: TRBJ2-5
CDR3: CASSLYRKQETQYF
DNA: TGCGCCAGCAGCTTGTACAGGAAACAAGAGACCCAGTACTTC

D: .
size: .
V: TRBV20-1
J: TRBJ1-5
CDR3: CSARTQWDQPQHF
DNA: TGCAGTGCTAGAACCCAGTGGGATCAGCCCCAGCATTTT

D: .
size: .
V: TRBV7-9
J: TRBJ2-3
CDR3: CASRILLADYTDTQYF
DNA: TGTGCCAGCAGGATTCTACTAGCTGACTATACAGATACGCAGTATTTT

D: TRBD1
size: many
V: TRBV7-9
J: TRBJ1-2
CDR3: CASSLRGQGDGYTF
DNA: TGTGCCAGCAGCTTGAGGGGACAGGGAGATGGCTACACCTTC

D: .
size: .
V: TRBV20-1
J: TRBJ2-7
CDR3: CSADWEGGYEQYF
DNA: TGCAGTGCTGATTGGGAGGGGGGATACGAGCAGTACTTC

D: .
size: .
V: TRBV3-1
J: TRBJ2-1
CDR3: CASSQEGNARFF
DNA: TGTGCCAGCAGCCAAGAGGGAAACGCTCGGTTCTTC

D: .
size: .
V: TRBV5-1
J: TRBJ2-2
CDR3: CASSFQRTGELFF
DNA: TGCGCCAGCAGTTTCCAGCGGACCGGGGAGCTGTTTTTT

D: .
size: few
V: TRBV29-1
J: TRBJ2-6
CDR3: CSVVPRFGANVLTF
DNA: TGCAGCGTTGTACCGCGATTTGGGGCCAACGTCCTGACTTTC

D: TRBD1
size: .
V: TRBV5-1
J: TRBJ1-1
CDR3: CASSQDRAPTEAFF
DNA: TGCGCCAGCAGCCAAGACAGGGCGCCCACTGAAGCTTTCTTT

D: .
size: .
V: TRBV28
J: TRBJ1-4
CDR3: CASSSEEKLFF
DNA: TGTGCCAGCAGTTCAGAGGAAAAACTGTTTTTT

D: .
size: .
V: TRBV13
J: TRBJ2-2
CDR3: CASSPLQGPMPGELFF
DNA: TGTGCCAGCAGCCCTCTCCAGGGTCCTATGCCCGGGGAGCTGTTTTTT

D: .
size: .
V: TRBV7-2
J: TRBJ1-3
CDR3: CASSWATSGTIYF
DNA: TGTGCCAGCAGCTGGGCGACTAGCGGAACCATATATTTT

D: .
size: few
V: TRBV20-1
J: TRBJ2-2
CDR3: CSASSGNTGELFF
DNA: TGCAGTGCTAGTTCCGGGAACACCGGGGAGCTGTTTTTT

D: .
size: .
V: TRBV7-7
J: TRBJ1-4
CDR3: CASSRDIGEKLFF
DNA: TGTGCTAGCAGCCGTGACATAGGTGAAAAACTGTTTTTT

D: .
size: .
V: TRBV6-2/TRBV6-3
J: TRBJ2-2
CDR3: CASSSVTTNTGELFF
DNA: TGTGCCAGCAGTTCCGTGACCACGAACACCGGGGAGCTGTTTTTT

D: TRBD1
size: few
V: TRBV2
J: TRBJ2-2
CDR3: CASSGQGNGELFF
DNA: TGTGCCAGCAGTGGACAGGGGAACGGGGAGCTGTTTTTT

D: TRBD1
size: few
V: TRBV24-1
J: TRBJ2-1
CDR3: CATSAIQGSYNEQFF
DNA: TGTGCCACCAGTGCCATACAGGGGTCCTACAATGAGCAGTTCTTC

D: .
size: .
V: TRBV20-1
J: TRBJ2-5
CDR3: CSAPLQGAETQYF
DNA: TGCAGTGCGCCATTACAGGGCGCGGAGACCCAGTACTTC

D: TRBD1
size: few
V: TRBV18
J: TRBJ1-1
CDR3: CASSPSYHSGGGTEAFF
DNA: TGTGCCAGCTCACCCTCTTACCATTCAGGGGGCGGCACTGAAGCTTTCTTT

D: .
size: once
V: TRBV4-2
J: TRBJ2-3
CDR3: CASSQGPQGTDTQYF
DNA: TGTGCCAGCAGCCAAGGTCCTCAGGGCACAGATACGCAGTATTTT

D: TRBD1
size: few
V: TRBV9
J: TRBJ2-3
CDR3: CASSARQGMSPDTQYF
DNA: TGTGCCAGCAGCGCAAGACAGGGGATGAGCCCAGATACGCAGTATTTT